Below, 6 T cell receptor beta chains from the same sample are listed, as sequenced in a study of identical twins listed by TCRdb under 2016. The library was made by 5' RACE. Instrument used: Illumina HiSeq 2000. In-frame beta chains were kept once TCRdb had trimmed the public reads at Q25 with fastp and called clones with MiXCR. Rows are combined by CDR3 protein, so each entry shows the most common genes and DNA. The sample table shows 600,000 to 850,000 distinct CDR3 sequences, and around a sixth are seen once. About 12% of the sample belongs to the ten largest clones. These data were also filed under a second study, of T cells expressing NK-cell markers.

Sequenced input: PBMCs. Receptor source: a woman aged 18-29 years in good health.

This clonotype has at least ten counts. The gene calls are TRBV6-1 and TRBJ1-1; TRBD1 might be the D (5 bases). Germline-derived CDR1 and CDR2 are MNHNS and SASEGT. The CDR3 is 12 residues long. V shed 6 bases and J shed 5 bases, with 10 bases lying between them. The CDR3 sequence: CASRPGYTEAFF. The CDR3 nucleotides read TGTGCCAGCAGACCAGGGTATACTGAAGCTTTCTTT.

This clonotype was observed a few times. Germline and junction disagree at one end, which may indicate a read error. The genes are TRBV12-3 or TRBV12-4 and TRBJ1-3; D is ambiguous. The CDR3 is made up of 11 amino acids. The CDR3 DNA is TGTGCCAGCAGTTCCCGGACGCAAGTGGACTTT. This encodes CASSSRTQVDF.

This clonotype was counted a few times. V is TRBV24-1 and J is TRBJ2-3, with TRBD1 matching 7 bases. The CDR3 spans 18 residues. Germline CDR1 and CDR2: KGHDR and SFDVKD. V was pared by 4 bases and J by 0 bases, with 12 bases of the junction left unmatched. The CDR3 spells CATSDVRPGGLSTDTQYF. The CDR3 DNA is TGTGCCACCAGTGACGTCCGCCCAGGGGGATTGAGCACAGATACGCAGTATTTT.

The rearrangement links TRBV5-1 to TRBJ2-2; TRBD1 agrees at 8 bases. CDR3 length equals 15 residues. The germline CDR1 and CDR2 sequences are SGHRS and YFSETQ. The V gene end was trimmed by 1 base and the J gene end by 5 bases; junction bases not matched to a gene: 4. This chain's CDR3 is CASSLRTGRTGELFF. The CDR3 region has the DNA TGCGCCAGCAGCTTGAGGACAGGGCGTACCGGGGAGCTGTTTTTT. Full variable domain (rest looked up from reference TRBV5-1 and TRBJ2-2): KAGVTQTPRYLIKTRGQQVTLSCSPISGHRSVSWYQQTPGQGLQFLFEYFSETQRNKGNFPGRFSGRQFSNSRSEMNVSTLELGDSALYLCASSLRTGRTGELFFGEGSRLTVL.

This clonotype was recorded a few times. V and J are TRBV12-3 or TRBV12-4 and TRBJ2-7; 9 bases fit TRBD2. The CDR3 extends over 15 amino acids. Losses at the gene ends were 1 base for V and 4 bases for J; bases not matched to a gene: 5. The CDR3 sequence: CASSLDRAGGYEQYF. DNA for the CDR3: TGTGCCAGCAGTTTAGATCGAGCGGGAGGTTACGAGCAGTACTTC.

This clonotype appeared a few times. This chain joins TRBV12-3 or TRBV12-4 and TRBJ2-2; possible D gene TRBD1, 5 bases. This CDR3 region has 15 residues. V lost 6 bases and J 7 bases, leaving 18 bases between the germline ends. This chain's CDR3 is CASSPSGRADGELFF. The CDR3 nucleotides are TGTGCCAGCAGCCCTTCTGGCAGGGCCGACGGGGAGCTGTTTTTT.